The entry below describes one T cell receptor (beta chain). TCRdb's table, derived via immunoSEQ multiplex PCR, lists solely in-frame clones and lacks some. The sample shows millions of clones, 85% to 95% of them seen only once. The CDR3 sequence is 14 residues long. This sample was included in a study of shared clonotypes between healthy human individuals. Overall study: For every donor, three CD4 naive, three CD4 memory, two CD8 naive and one CD8 memory plates were used.

The chain employs TRBV21-1 and TRBJ1-5; the D call of TRBD1 is as the table states it, not checked on the DNA. TRBV21-1 is shown as a pseudogene. The clonotype was recovered from a man between 18 and 29 years old in good health. The sample was naive CD4+ T cells sorted from blood. Stated subset: CD45RA+ positively selected. CDR3 loop: CASGGGTGDQPQHF. The CDR3 DNA follows: TGTGCCAGCGGAGGAGGGACAGGAGATCAGCCCCAGCATTTT.